Listed here are 24 T cell receptor beta chains from one sample, sequenced in a study of blood T cell repertoires in COVID-19. Profiled with immunoSEQ multiplex PCR; TCRdb holds only in-frame clones, not every one. The sample lists some 240,000 clones, over 75% seen once, with about 3.4% in the top ten. Sequences were obtained from PBMCs or T cells enriched from blood (not recorded which). These receptors came from a woman between 40 and 50 years old who had been exposed to COVID-19.

This clone was counted a few times. The chain couples TRBV4-2 to TRBJ1-2; possible D gene TRBD1, 6 bases. The V gene's germline CDR1 is LGHNA and CDR2 YNFKEQ. Trimming removed 0 bases from V and 1 base from J, with 15 bases in between. The CDR3 length is 17 residues. The CDR3 DNA is TGTGCCAGCAGCCAAGATCCGACAGGCCCTCTTAACTATGGCTACACCTTC. Translating gives CASSQDPTGPLNYGYTF.

The V gene is TRBV19, the J gene TRBJ1-2, with a tentative D call TRBD1 (6 bases). The CDR3 covers 13 residues. CDR1 is LNHDA and CDR2 is SQIVND in the germline V gene (reference sequence). V was shortened by 6 bases and J by 4 bases, with 12 bases between the two germline ends. CDR3 sequence: CASSTTGRYGYTF. Written as DNA, the CDR3 is TGTGCCAGTAGCACTACAGGGCGCTATGGCTACACCTTC.

This clone was seen just once. This rearrangement joins TRBV7-9 to TRBJ2-7, with D possibly matching TRBD2 (5 bases). Between the trimmed V and J ends, which lost 5 bases and 5 bases, there was a span of 19 bases. The CDR3 extends over 15 amino acids. Germline lookup yields CDR1 SEHNR and CDR2 FQNEAQ (reference sequence). CDR3 DNA: TGTGCCAGCAGCGCCCTGGAGAGGGTGGTGCACGAGCAGTACTTC. It codes for CASSALERVVHEQYF.

The chain has TRBV21-1 and TRBJ2-3; the table names TRBD1, a call not compared with the DNA. TRBV21-1 is flagged as a pseudogene. The CDR3 runs 15 residues. As DNA, the CDR3 is TGTGCCAGCAGCGTCCGGACAGGGATCACAGATACGCAGTATTTT. This gives the protein CASSVRTGITDTQYF.

The rearrangement uses TRBV5-1 and TRBJ2-1; a possible D gene is TRBD2 (5 bases). The CDR3 loop spans 14 amino acids. Per germline, CDR1 SGHRS and CDR2 YFSETQ. The germline V and J ends were trimmed by 0 bases and 6 bases, with 10 bases remaining between them. The CDR3 DNA sequence: TGCGCCAGCAGCTTGGATCGGGGAGTCAATGAGCAGTTCTTC. This encodes CASSLDRGVNEQFF.

This rearrangement joins TRBV5-6 to TRBJ2-5, with D perhaps matching TRBD1 (5 bases). Per the germline V gene, CDR1 is SGHDT and CDR2 is YYEEEE. This CDR3 comprises 14 residues. With 4 bases removed from V and 5 bases from J, the gap between germline ends came to 15 bases. The CDR3 nucleotides read TGTGCCAGCAGCATGACAGCCTCTCGGGAGACCCAGTACTTC. Protein: CASSMTASRETQYF.

This clone was found once. This chain joins TRBV30 and TRBJ2-4; 7 bases line up with TRBD1. V shed 4 bases, J shed 13 bases, and the junction held 16 bases outside the gene matches. Germline V CDR1 and CDR2: GTSNPN, SVGIG (reference sequence). The CDR3 contains 14 residues. The CDR3, as DNA: TGTGCCTGGACCCAAACGACAGGGTTCACGGTACAGTACTTC. Its translation is CAWTQTTGFTVQYF.

V is TRBV11-3 and J is TRBJ1-5, with a weak D call TRBD1 (6 bases). The CDR3 length is 16 residues. Germline-derived CDR1 and CDR2 are SGHNT and YENEEA. V lost 1 base and J lost 7, with 17 bases in between. CDR3 DNA sequence: TGTGCCAGCAGCTTAGCCTCCAACAGGGCAGGCCAGCCCCAGCATTTT. It translates to CASSLASNRAGQPQHF.

The CDR3 loop is CASRAGASHEQYV. CDR3 DNA: TGTGCCAGCAGGGCAGGGGCGTCCCACGAGCAGTACGTC. The chain employs TRBV6-5 and TRBJ2-7; the D gene is possibly TRBD1 (6 bases). The CDR3 extends over 13 amino acids. CDR1 MNHEY and CDR2 SVGAGI come from the germline V gene. Trimming left V 6 bases short and J 5 bases short, with 14 bases between.

The V and J genes are TRBV12-5 and TRBJ2-1; 11 bases fit TRBD2. The germline CDR1 and CDR2 sequences are LGHNT and FRNRAP. Trimming removed 2 bases from V and 9 bases from J; junction bases left unmatched: 9. The CDR3 is 16 residues long. This chain's CDR3 is CASGLPGLAEGGEQFF. The DNA of the CDR3 is TGTGCTAGTGGTTTGCCGGGACTAGCGGAGGGGGGTGAGCAGTTCTTC.

The V call is TRBV3-1 (or the pseudogene TRBV3-2), the J call TRBJ2-5; the match to TRBD2 covers 7 bases. With 7 bases clipped from V and 4 bases from J, the junction kept 12 bases outside the gene matches. The V gene's germline CDR1 is LGHDT and CDR2 YNNKEL (reference sequence). The CDR3 spans 15 residues. CDR3 coding DNA: TGTGCCAGCACTACTATGAGCGGGGCAGCAGAGACCCAGTACTTC. It yields the protein CASTTMSGAAETQYF.

V gene TRBV7-9 combines with J gene TRBJ2-2; no clear D gene. Germline CDR1 and CDR2: SEHNR and FQNEAQ (reference sequence). CDR3 length: 14 residues. V lost 5 bases and J 1 base, leaving 8 bases between the germline ends. The CDR3 DNA reads TGTGCCAGCAGCCCAGGTTGGAACACCGGGGAGCTGTTTTTT. Protein product: CASSPGWNTGELFF.

This chain uses TRBV3-1 (or the pseudogene TRBV3-2) with TRBJ1-3; D is ambiguous. Germline CDR1 and CDR2: LGHDT and YNNKEL (reference sequence). CDR3 length: 15 residues. V was pared by 0 bases and J by 7 bases, with 13 bases between. The CDR3 loop reads CASSQELGQRNTIYF. The CDR3 nucleotides are TGTGCCAGCAGCCAAGAACTAGGGCAGCGGAACACCATATATTTT.

A few counts support this clone. V usage is TRBV4-3 and J usage is TRBJ1-6, with a possible D match to TRBD1 (5 bases). CDR3 length: 15 residues. The germline gives CDR1 LGHNA, CDR2 YSLEER. The ends were cut back, 0 bases at V and 5 bases at J, with 8 bases in the middle. The CDR3 region has the DNA TGCGCCAGCAGCCAAGATCCCAGGGATAATTCACCCCTCCACTTT. This sequence encodes CASSQDPRDNSPLHF.

The J gene is TRBJ1-1, the V gene TRBV4-3; D unclear. There are 16 residues in the CDR3. Deletions cut 0 bases from V and 3 bases from J, with 14 bases between. Per the germline V gene, CDR1 is LGHNA and CDR2 is YSLEER. The DNA of the CDR3 is TGCGCCAGCAGCCAAGATCTAGGAGTCGGGGACACTGAAGCTTTCTTT. Its translation is CASSQDLGVGDTEAFF.

The rearrangement links TRBV2 to TRBJ2-6; 9 bases fit TRBD1. Losses at the gene ends were 4 bases for V and 0 bases for J; bases not matched to a gene: 7. This CDR3 region has 18 residues. Germline V gene lookup returns CDR1 SNHLY and CDR2 FYNNEI. This chain's CDR3 is CASSARDRAFSGANVLTF. The CDR3 coding sequence is TGTGCCAGCAGTGCCCGGGACAGGGCTTTCTCTGGGGCCAACGTCCTGACTTTC.

This chain links TRBV5-6 with TRBJ2-3; TRBD1 agrees at 7 bases. This CDR3 contains 15 residues. Germline V gene lookup returns CDR1 SGHDT and CDR2 YYEEEE. V was pared by 0 bases and J by 2 bases, with 3 bases of the junction left unmatched. The CDR3, as DNA: TGTGCCAGCAGCTTGGTAGGGGGCCTCACAGATACGCAGTATTTT. This translates into CASSLVGGLTDTQYF.

With regard to this clone: One junction end disagrees with the germline gene, perhaps due to a read error. The chain combines TRBV5-1 with TRBJ1-6, with unresolved D. CDR1 is SGHRS and CDR2 is YFSETQ in the germline V gene. CDR3 length: 14 residues. The CDR3 protein is CASSLAYSNSPLHF. Written as DNA, the CDR3 is TGTGCCAGCAGCTTGGCTTACAGTAATTCACCCCTCCACTTT. The variable domain in full, with the rest retrieved from reference TRBV5-1 and TRBJ1-6, is KAGVTQTPRYLIKTRGQQVTLSCSPISGHRSVSWYQQTPGQGLQFLFEYFSETQRNKGNFPGRFSGRQFSNSRSEMNVSTLELGDSALYLCASSLAYSNSPLHFGNGTRLTVT.

The chain couples TRBV5-5 to TRBJ1-2, with D tentatively TRBD1 (5 bases). The CDR3 runs 14 residues. V gave up 2 bases and J gave up 4 bases, with 12 bases separating them. From germline, CDR1 is SGHKS and CDR2 YYEKEE (reference sequence). This CDR3 reads CASSFFGGSYGYTF. As DNA, the CDR3 is TGTGCCAGCAGCTTTTTCGGGGGTAGCTATGGCTACACCTTC.

About this clone itself: One end of the junction fails to match germline, which may point to a read error. The V and J genes are TRBV5-1 and TRBJ2-2; TRBD2 is a possible D gene (7 bases). Germline CDR1 reads SGHRS; CDR2 reads YFSETQ. The CDR3 has 18 amino acids. The CDR3 sequence is CASSFRGARFGMTGELFF. The CDR3 DNA reads TGTGCCAGCAGCTTTCGGGGGGCGAGATTTGGAATGACCGGGGAGCTGTTTTTT.

The V call is TRBV25-1, the J call TRBJ1-6; 8 bases are a match to TRBD1. From germline, CDR1 is MGHDK and CDR2 SYGVNS. The CDR3 is 14 residues long. With 6 bases clipped from V and 8 bases from J, the junction kept 6 bases outside the gene matches. CDR3 sequence (DNA): TGTGCCAGCAGCTTCCAGGGGGCCCATTCACCCCTCCACTTT. Translation gives CASSFQGAHSPLHF.

This clone appeared once. In nucleotides, the CDR3 is TGTGCCAGCAGTGGAACAGGGGACACCATATATTTT. Amino acid sequence: CASSGTGDTIYF. The gene calls are TRBV2 and TRBJ1-3; TRBD1 matches 7 bases. Germline V gives CDR1 SNHLY, CDR2 FYNNEI. V lost 4 bases to trimming and J lost 8 bases; unmatched junction nucleotides: 2. The CDR3 totals 12 residues.

This chain connects TRBV19 to TRBJ1-2; no firm D call. This CDR3 spans 14 amino acids. Between the trimmed V and J ends, which lost 7 bases and 4 bases, there was a span of 16 bases. Germline CDR1 and CDR2: LNHDA and SQIVND (reference sequence). The CDR3 is CASTLPGLAYGYTF. In DNA form, the CDR3 reads TGTGCCAGTACCCTGCCGGGTCTCGCCTATGGCTACACCTTC.

The V gene is TRBV18, the J gene TRBJ1-6; maybe TRBD1 (6 bases). Germline CDR1 reads KGHSH; CDR2 reads LQKENI. This CDR3 is 15 amino acids long. The ends were cut back, 3 bases at V and 9 bases at J, with 15 bases in the middle. Here the CDR3 reads CASSPLQGSGSPLHF. The CDR3 DNA follows: TGTGCCAGCTCACCCTTACAGGGATCTGGTTCACCCCTCCACTTT.